This T cell receptor (beta chain) was identified during a study of blood T cells in healthy people across ages. Sample-barcoded 5' priming and a J-beta primer mix drove a second PCR of roughly 6 to 12 cycles. TCRdb reprocessed the 5' RACE reads via MiXCR and lists one record per CDR3 protein. The repertoire consists of 850,000 to 1,300,000 distinct CDR3 sequences, with under 55% occurring once and the leading ten covering under 20%. There are a few counts of this clonotype. Antigen unknown. Study-wide results and limits: The fall in TCR beta diversity per million T cells was roughly linear with age. Unknown donor CMV status possibly confounded expanded clonotype changes. In long-lived donors, naive CD4+ cell counts and diversity exceeded those of aged donors.

The sample taken for sequencing was blood. The sequence was obtained from a woman aged 55-70 years in good health.

CDR3 loop: CASSYSQGRVGGSETYEQYF. CDR3 in DNA: TGTGCCAGCAGTTACTCGCAGGGACGCGTCGGCGGGAGCGAAACCTACGAGCAGTACTTC. The chain is built from TRBV6-5 and TRBJ2-7; TRBD2 matches at 7 bases. V was clipped by 0 bases and J by 2 bases; unmatched bases: 19. The CDR3 contains 20 residues. CDR1 MNHEY and CDR2 SVGAGI come from the germline V gene.